These T cell receptor beta chains were read from a single sample in a study of blood T cell repertoires in COVID-19. Profiled with immunoSEQ multiplex PCR; TCRdb holds only in-frame clones, not every one. The data show 200,000 or so clones, about 86% seen once. The sample was PBMCs or T cells enriched from blood (not recorded which). All receptors come from a woman aged 40 to 55 with acute COVID-19. Each CDR3 is given with its conserved first and last residue. A D gene is named only where the DNA matches it firmly. Only part of the rows carry a size: once, few, many, or a class if the clone is expanded.

J gene	D gene	V gene	clone size	CDR3 protein	CDR3 DNA
TRBJ2-7	TRBD1	TRBV7-2	NA	CASSRAPGQGASEQYF	TGTGCCAGCAGCCGTGCACCGGGACAGGGGGCGTCCGAGCAGTACTTC
TRBJ2-3	TRBD2	TRBV5-1	few	CASSLALVAGGGHTQYF	TGCGCCAGCAGCTTGGCCCTCGTAGCGGGAGGCGGACATACGCAGTATTTT
TRBJ2-3	NA	TRBV24-1	NA	CATSGPGAADTQYF	TGTGCCACCAGTGGGCCAGGGGCAGCAGATACGCAGTATTTT
TRBJ2-7	TRBD1	TRBV5-6	NA	CASSGRDSPKQYF	TGTGCCAGCAGCGGCCGGGACAGTCCCAAGCAGTACTTC
TRBJ2-2	TRBD1	TRBV5-1	NA	CASSSGDRSTNTGELFF	TGCGCCAGCAGCTCGGGGGACAGGAGTACGAACACCGGGGAGCTGTTTTTT
TRBJ1-2	TRBD1	TRBV18	NA	CASSPGQGEYGYTF	TGTGCCAGCTCACCGGGACAGGGGGAGTATGGCTACACCTTC
TRBJ1-2	TRBD1	TRBV25-1	once	CASSDPGQGGLGNGYTF	TGTGCCAGCAGTGATCCCGGACAGGGGGGTTTGGGGAATGGCTACACCTTC
TRBJ2-7	TRBD2	TRBV30	few	CAWKNRGGYWDEQYF	TGTGCCTGGAAAAATCGGGGGGGCTATTGGGACGAGCAGTACTTC
TRBJ2-3	NA	TRBV19	once	CASRRHVGSDTQYF	TGTGCCAGTAGAAGGCACGTGGGCTCAGATACGCAGTATTTT
TRBJ2-1	NA	TRBV5-8	NA	CASSWSDEQFF	TGTGCCAGCAGCTGGAGTGATGAGCAGTTCTTC
TRBJ1-5	TRBD1	TRBV24-1	NA	CATSRDRDQPQHF	TGTGCCACTTCCCGGGACAGGGACCAGCCCCAGCATTTT
TRBJ2-7	TRBD1	TRBV11-1	NA	CASSLRGLVLPYEQYF	TGTGCCAGCAGCCTTAGGGGGCTAGTTTTACCCTACGAGCAGTACTTC
TRBJ1-1	NA	TRBV27	NA	CASSLSGGAGRSEAFF	TGTGCCAGCAGTTTATCAGGGGGGGCAGGGAGGTCTGAAGCTTTCTTT
TRBJ2-1	TRBD2	TRBV19	NA	CASSIDRLAGGGEQFF	TGTGCCAGTAGTATAGACAGACTAGCGGGAGGGGGTGAGCAGTTCTTC
TRBJ1-6	TRBD1	TRBV15	NA	CATGGQENSPLHF	TGTGCCACCGGGGGACAGGAAAATTCACCCCTCCACTTT
TRBJ2-1	TRBD2	TRBV7-8	NA	CASSVGTSANNEQFF	TGTGCCAGCAGCGTCGGGACTAGCGCTAACAATGAGCAGTTCTTC
TRBJ2-3	TRBD1	TRBV28	NA	CASSFTGARQYF	TGTGCCAGCAGTTTCACAGGGGCGCGGCAGTATTTT
TRBJ1-5	NA	TRBV27	once	CASSGGHQAFNQPQHF	TGTGCCAGCAGCGGAGGGCATCAGGCCTTCAATCAGCCCCAGCATTTT
TRBJ2-2	NA	TRBV4-2	NA	CASSQVSEGTGELFF	TGTGCCAGCAGCCAAGTGTCGGAGGGCACCGGGGAGCTGTTTTTT
TRBJ2-1	TRBD1	TRBV7-8	NA	CASSLVRGTGSKDEQFF	TGTGCCAGCAGCTTAGTAAGGGGGACAGGGAGTAAGGATGAGCAGTTCTTC
TRBJ1-1	NA	TRBV28	NA	CASNSIGGSTEAFF	TGTGCCAGCAATTCGATTGGGGGCTCAACTGAAGCTTTCTTT
TRBJ2-1	TRBD2	TRBV27	NA	CANPAGTSCLSSYNEQFF	TGTGCCAACCCCGCCGGGACTAGCTGTCTGAGCTCCTACAATGAGCAGTTCTTC
TRBJ2-1	NA	TRBV2	NA	CASSERGSYNEQFF	TGTGCCAGCAGTGAACGTGGCAGCTACAATGAGCAGTTCTTC
TRBJ2-5	TRBD1	TRBV5-1	once	CASSLWDRSQETQYF	TGCGCCAGCAGCTTATGGGACAGAAGTCAAGAGACCCAGTACTTC
TRBJ1-5	NA	TRBV3-1/TRBV3-2	NA	CASSQAGAGQPQHF	TGTGCCAGCAGCCAAGCAGGGGCAGGTCAGCCCCAGCATTTT
TRBJ2-3	NA	TRBV11-2	NA	CASSPGPGQGYTDTQYF	TGTGCCAGCAGCCCAGGGCCGGGTCAGGGATACACAGATACGCAGTATTTT